Listed below are T cell receptor beta chains from one sample, sequenced in a study of blood T cell repertoires in COVID-19. Libraries were prepared by immunoSEQ multiplex PCR; TCRdb keeps only in-frame clonotypes and omits some of them. Seen here are approximately 240,000 clones, under 85% observed once, and the top ten hold more than 5%. The source material was peripheral blood. Receptors originate from a human donor in a cohort sampled during active COVID-19. CDR3s include the opening cysteine and the closing phenylalanine or tryptophan. D genes are given only for firm matches. The size entry is marked missing in some rows and otherwise reads once, few, many or a size class.

TGTGCCAGCTCAGTCACCGGGACAGGCCTCCGCTTC,CASSVTGTGLRF,TRBV18,many,TRBD1,TRBJ2-7
TGTGCCAGCAGCCCGGGGGGAGAGACCCAGTACTTC,CASSPGGETQYF,TRBV13,NA,TRBD2,TRBJ2-5
TGTGCCAGCAGCCAGACAGGGGGAGGGGAGACCCAGTACTTC,CASSQTGGGETQYF,TRBV5-4,NA,TRBD1,TRBJ2-5
TGCGCCAGCAGCCAAGTGGGGCTAGGACAGGGGAGAGGCTACACCTTC,CASSQVGLGQGRGYTF,TRBV4-1,NA,TRBD1,TRBJ1-2
TGCAGTGCTAGTGGCAGGGTCCGAGAGACCCAGTACTTC,CSASGRVRETQYF,TRBV20-1,many,NA,TRBJ2-5
TGTGCCAGCATCTCCCTGATCCCAGGGAACACTGAAGCTTTCTTT,CASISLIPGNTEAFF,TRBV7-9,NA,NA,TRBJ1-1
TGTGCCTGGAGTGGGACAGCTAACTATGGCTACACCTTC,CAWSGTANYGYTF,TRBV30,NA,NA,TRBJ1-2
TGTGCCAGCAGTCCAGGGATATCTAAGACTGAAGCTTTCTTT,CASSPGISKTEAFF,TRBV6-5,NA,NA,TRBJ1-1
TGTGCCACCAGTGACCAGAAGGACAGTTACACCGGGGAGCTGTTTTTT,CATSDQKDSYTGELFF,TRBV24-1,few,NA,TRBJ2-2
TGTGCCAGCACCCATGCTCAGGGTGGGTCCTATGGCTACACCTTC,CASTHAQGGSYGYTF,TRBV6-5,few,NA,TRBJ1-2
TGTGCCAGCAGAAATCTAGCGGGAACAGATACGCAGTATTTT,CASRNLAGTDTQYF,TRBV28,NA,TRBD2,TRBJ2-3
TGTGCCAGCAGCCTAGAGGGGGGGATTAATGAAAAACTGTTTTTT,CASSLEGGINEKLFF,TRBV11-2,NA,NA,TRBJ1-4
TGCGCCAGCAGTCCTAGCGGGGGAGAGCATGAGCAGTTCTTC,CASSPSGGEHEQFF,TRBV4-1,NA,TRBD2,TRBJ2-1
TGTGCCAGCAGCCATAGCGGGGGGGCCTTAACAGATACGCAGTATTTT,CASSHSGGALTDTQYF,TRBV11-3,once,TRBD2,TRBJ2-3
TGTGCCAGCCACAGAAACTATGGCTACACCTTC,CASHRNYGYTF,TRBV19,NA,NA,TRBJ1-2
TGTGCCACCAGTGATTCCGGGACTAGCGGGGCGGAGACCCAGTACTTC,CATSDSGTSGAETQYF,TRBV24-1,NA,TRBD2,TRBJ2-5
TGTGCCAGCAGCGGACAGAACACTGAAGCTTTCTTT,CASSGQNTEAFF,TRBV7-9,NA,NA,TRBJ1-1
TGTGCCAGCAGGGCCCAGGAATCAAGCCCCCTCCACTTT,CASRAQESSPLHF,TRBV7-9,NA,NA,TRBJ1-6
TGTGCCAGCAGTTCGATGGAGCATGAGCAGTTCTTC,CASSSMEHEQFF,TRBV12-3/TRBV12-4,NA,NA,TRBJ2-1
TGCAGTGCTAGTAGGTCGACGGGACTCAGCTCCTACGAGCAGTACTTC,CSASRSTGLSSYEQYF,TRBV20-1,NA,NA,TRBJ2-7
TGTGCCAGCAGCTTAGCCAGGCTAGCGGGGACTAGCACAGATACGCAGTATTTT,CASSLARLAGTSTDTQYF,TRBV7-8,NA,TRBD2,TRBJ2-3
TGTGCCAGCTCACCAACCCTCCCCCCGACATCCAGCTCCTACAATGAGCAGTTCTTC,CASSPTLPPTSSSYNEQFF,TRBV18,once,NA,TRBJ2-1
TGTGCCAGCAATCTCAGGGTCCCCTACGAGCAGTACTTC,CASNLRVPYEQYF,TRBV21-1,once,NA,TRBJ2-7
TGTGCCAGCAGCGTCAACAGGGAGTCTCTGTTCTTC,CASSVNRESLFF,TRBV9,NA,NA,TRBJ2-1
TGTGCCAGCGCTAGCGGGAGGGGGTCCTACAATGAGCAGTTCTTC,CASASGRGSYNEQFF,TRBV19,NA,TRBD2,TRBJ2-1
TGTGCCAGCAACCAAAACACCCTTAGCACAGATACGCAGTATTTT,CASNQNTLSTDTQYF,TRBV2,NA,NA,TRBJ2-3
TGTGCCAGCAGTCTCTCGACAGGGTTGGCGGATCGGCAGTTCTTC,CASSLSTGLADRQFF,TRBV28,NA,TRBD1,TRBJ2-1
TGTGCCAGCAGAGCACTAGCGGGGGGGCCCGCAGATACGCAGTATTTT,CASRALAGGPADTQYF,TRBV5-6,NA,TRBD2,TRBJ2-3
TGTGCCAGCGGGAGGGAGACCCAGTACTTC,CASGRETQYF,TRBV2,NA,NA,TRBJ2-5
TGTGCCAGTAGTATAGCGGCAGGGATGGGCCAAGAGACCCAGTACTTC,CASSIAAGMGQETQYF,TRBV19,NA,NA,TRBJ2-5
TGTGCCAGCAGTTCGGAGAGCTCTGGGGCCAACGTCCTGACTTTC,CASSSESSGANVLTF,TRBV6-4,once,NA,TRBJ2-6
TGTGCCAGCAGCTTAGCATCGTCTAGCGGACAAGAGACCCAGTACTTC,CASSLASSSGQETQYF,TRBV11-3,NA,TRBD2,TRBJ2-5
TGCGCCAGCAGTGAGGAGGCAGAGCAGTTCTTC,CASSEEAEQFF,TRBV10-2,NA,NA,TRBJ2-1